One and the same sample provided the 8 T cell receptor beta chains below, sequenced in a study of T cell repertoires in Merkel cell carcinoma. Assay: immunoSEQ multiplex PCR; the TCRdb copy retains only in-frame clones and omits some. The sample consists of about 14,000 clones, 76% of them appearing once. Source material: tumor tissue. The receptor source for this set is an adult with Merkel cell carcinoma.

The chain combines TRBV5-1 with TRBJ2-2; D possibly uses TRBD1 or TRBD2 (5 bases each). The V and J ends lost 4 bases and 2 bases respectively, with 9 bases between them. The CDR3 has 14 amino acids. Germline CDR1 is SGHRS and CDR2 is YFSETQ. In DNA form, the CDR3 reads TGCGCCAGCAGCACGGGACCAAACACCGGGGAGCTGTTTTTT. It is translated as CASSTGPNTGELFF.

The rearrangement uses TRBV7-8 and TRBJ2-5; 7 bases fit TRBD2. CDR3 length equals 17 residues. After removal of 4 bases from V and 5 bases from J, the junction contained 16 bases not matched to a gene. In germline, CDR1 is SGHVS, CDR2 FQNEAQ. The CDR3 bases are TGTGCCAGCAGCTCCTTTGGATTGGGGGGGGGAGCGGAGACCCAGTACTTC. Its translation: CASSSFGLGGGAETQYF.

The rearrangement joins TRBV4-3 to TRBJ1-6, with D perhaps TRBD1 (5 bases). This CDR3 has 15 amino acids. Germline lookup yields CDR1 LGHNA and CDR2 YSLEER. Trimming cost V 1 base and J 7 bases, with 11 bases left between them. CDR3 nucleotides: TGCGCCAGCAGCCAAGTAAGGGGAGGGAATTCACCCCTCCACTTT. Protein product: CASSQVRGGNSPLHF.

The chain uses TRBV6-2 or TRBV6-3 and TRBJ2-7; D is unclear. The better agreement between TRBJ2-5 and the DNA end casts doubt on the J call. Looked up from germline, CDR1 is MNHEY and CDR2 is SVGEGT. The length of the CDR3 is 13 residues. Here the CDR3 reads CASSPPAEETQYF. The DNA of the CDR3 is TGTGCCAGCAGTCCCCCGGCGGAAGAGACCCAGTACTTC.

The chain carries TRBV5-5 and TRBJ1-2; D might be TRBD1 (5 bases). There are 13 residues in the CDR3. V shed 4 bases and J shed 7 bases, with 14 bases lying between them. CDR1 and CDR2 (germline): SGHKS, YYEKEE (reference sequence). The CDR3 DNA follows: TGTGCCAGCAGCCCGAGACCCCAGGGTGGCTACACCTTC. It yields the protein CASSPRPQGGYTF.

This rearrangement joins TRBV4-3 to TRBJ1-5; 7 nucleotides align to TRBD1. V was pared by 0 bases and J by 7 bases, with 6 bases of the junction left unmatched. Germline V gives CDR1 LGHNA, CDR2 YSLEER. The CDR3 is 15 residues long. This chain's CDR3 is CASSQDHRGGQPQHF. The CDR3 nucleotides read TGCGCCAGCAGCCAAGATCACAGGGGAGGGCAGCCCCAGCATTTT.

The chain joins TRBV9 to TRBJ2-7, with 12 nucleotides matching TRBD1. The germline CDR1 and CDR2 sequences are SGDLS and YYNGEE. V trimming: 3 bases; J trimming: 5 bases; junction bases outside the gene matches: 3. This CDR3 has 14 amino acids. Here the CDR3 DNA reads TGTGCCAGCAGCGGAGGGACAGGGGGCGACGAGCAGTACTTC. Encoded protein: CASSGGTGGDEQYF.

The CDR3: CASSTVGQPAYEQYF. DNA of the CDR3: TGTGCCAGCAGTACAGTTGGGCAGCCAGCCTACGAGCAGTACTTC. This sequence joins TRBV6-5 and TRBJ2-7; D uncertain. The germline V and J ends were trimmed by 5 bases and 2 bases, with 16 bases remaining between them. The CDR3 covers 15 residues. CDR1 is MNHEY and CDR2 is SVGAGI in the germline V gene.